This T cell receptor beta chain was sequenced during a study of T cell changes during pregnancy in multiple sclerosis. This CDR3 spans 16 amino acids. V was shortened by 2 bases and J by 0 bases, with 13 bases between the two germline ends. The germline V gene encodes CDR1 MNHEY and CDR2 SMNVEV (reference sequence). The data were produced by immunoSEQ multiplex PCR, yet TCRdb's version contains in-frame clones alone and is incomplete. There are about 40,000 clones in the sample; 75% to 90% occur only once, and roughly 4.9% lies in the top ten. The chain links TRBV27 to TRBJ1-1; D uncertain. This clonotype originated in a female donor in good health, enrolled as a control in a pregnancy study. The sample consisted of peripheral blood, taken in the first trimester of pregnancy. The CDR3: CASSLVGLGVNTEAFF. As DNA, the CDR3 is TGTGCCAGCAGTTTAGTAGGGCTCGGGGTGAACACTGAAGCTTTCTTT.